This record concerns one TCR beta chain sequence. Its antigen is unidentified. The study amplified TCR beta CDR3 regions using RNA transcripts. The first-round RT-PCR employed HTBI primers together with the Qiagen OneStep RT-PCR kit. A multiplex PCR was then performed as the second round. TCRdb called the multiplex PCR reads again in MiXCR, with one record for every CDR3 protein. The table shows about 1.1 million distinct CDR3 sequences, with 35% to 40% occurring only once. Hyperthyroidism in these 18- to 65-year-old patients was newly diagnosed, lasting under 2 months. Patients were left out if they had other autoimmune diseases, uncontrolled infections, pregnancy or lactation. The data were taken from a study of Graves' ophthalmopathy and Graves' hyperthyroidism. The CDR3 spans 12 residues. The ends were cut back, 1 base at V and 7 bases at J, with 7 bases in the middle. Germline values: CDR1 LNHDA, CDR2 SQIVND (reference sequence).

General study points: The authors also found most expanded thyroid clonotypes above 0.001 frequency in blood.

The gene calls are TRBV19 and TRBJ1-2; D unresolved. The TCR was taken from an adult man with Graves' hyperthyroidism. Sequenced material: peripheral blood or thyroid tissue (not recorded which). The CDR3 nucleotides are TGTGCCAGTAGTATAGGTCCCATTGGCTACACCTTC. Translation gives CASSIGPIGYTF.